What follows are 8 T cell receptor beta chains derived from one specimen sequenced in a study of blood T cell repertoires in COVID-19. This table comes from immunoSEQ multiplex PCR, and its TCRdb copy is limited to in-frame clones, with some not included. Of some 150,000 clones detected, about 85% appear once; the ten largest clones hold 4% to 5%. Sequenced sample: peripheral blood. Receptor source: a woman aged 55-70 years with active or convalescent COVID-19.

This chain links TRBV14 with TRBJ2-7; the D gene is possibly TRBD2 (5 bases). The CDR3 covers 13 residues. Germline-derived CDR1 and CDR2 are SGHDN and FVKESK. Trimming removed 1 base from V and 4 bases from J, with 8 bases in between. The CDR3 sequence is CASSQASGYEQYF. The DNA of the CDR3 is TGTGCCAGCAGCCAAGCATCGGGATACGAGCAGTACTTC.

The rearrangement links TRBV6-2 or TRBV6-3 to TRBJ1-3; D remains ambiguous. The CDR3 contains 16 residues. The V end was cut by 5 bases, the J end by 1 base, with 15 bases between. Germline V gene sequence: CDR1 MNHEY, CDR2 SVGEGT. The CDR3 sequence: CASSTTRSGSGNTIYF. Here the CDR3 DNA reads TGTGCCAGCAGTACGACGCGATCAGGATCTGGAAACACCATATATTTT.

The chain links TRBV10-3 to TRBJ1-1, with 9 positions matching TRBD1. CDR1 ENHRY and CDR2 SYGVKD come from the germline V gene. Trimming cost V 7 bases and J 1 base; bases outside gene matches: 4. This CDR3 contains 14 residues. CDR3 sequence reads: CAITPGQGNTEAFF. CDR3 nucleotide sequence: TGTGCCATCACCCCGGGACAGGGGAACACTGAAGCTTTCTTT.

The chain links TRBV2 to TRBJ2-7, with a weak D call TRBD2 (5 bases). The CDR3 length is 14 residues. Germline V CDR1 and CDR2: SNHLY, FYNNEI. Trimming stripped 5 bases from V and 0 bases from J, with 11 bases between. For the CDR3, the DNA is TGTGCCAGCAGTAGAGTGGGGAGCTCCTACGAGCAGTACTTC. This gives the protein CASSRVGSSYEQYF.

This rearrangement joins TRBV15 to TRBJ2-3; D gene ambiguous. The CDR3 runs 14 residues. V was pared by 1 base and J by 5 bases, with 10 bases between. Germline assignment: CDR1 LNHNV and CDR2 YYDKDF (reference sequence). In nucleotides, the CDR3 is TGTGCCACCAGCAGAGGGGTGGGCGTAGATACGCAGTATTTT. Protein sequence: CATSRGVGVDTQYF.

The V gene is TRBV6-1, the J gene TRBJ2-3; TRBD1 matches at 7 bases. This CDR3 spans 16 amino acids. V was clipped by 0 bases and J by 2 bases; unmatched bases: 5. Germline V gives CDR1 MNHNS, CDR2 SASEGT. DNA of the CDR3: TGTGCCAGCAGTGAAGCCCGACAGGGAAACACAGATACGCAGTATTTT. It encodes CASSEARQGNTDTQYF.

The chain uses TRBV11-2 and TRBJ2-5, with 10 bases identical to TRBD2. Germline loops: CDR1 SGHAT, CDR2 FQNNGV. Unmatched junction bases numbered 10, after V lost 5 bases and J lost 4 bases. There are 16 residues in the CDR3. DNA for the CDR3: TGTGCCAGCAGCGCAGCGGAGCGGGGGGGAGGAGAGACCCAGTACTTC. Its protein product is CASSAAERGGGETQYF. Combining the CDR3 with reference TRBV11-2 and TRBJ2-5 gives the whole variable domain EAGVAQSPRYKIIEKRQSVAFWCNPISGHATLYWYQQILGQGPKLLIQFQNNGVVDDSQLPKDRFSAERLKGVDSTLKIQPAKLEDSAVYLCASSAAERGGGETQYFGPGTRLLVL.

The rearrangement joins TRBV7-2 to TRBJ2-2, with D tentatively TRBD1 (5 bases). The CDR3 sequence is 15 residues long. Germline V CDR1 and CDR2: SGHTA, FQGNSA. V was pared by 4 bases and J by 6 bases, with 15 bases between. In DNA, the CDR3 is TGTGCCAGCAGCTCACAAGGGGTCGGAGCCGGGGAGCTGTTTTTT. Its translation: CASSSQGVGAGELFF. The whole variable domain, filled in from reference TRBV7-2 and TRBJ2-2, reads GAGVSQSPSNKVTEKGKDVELRCDPISGHTALYWYRQSLGQGLEFLIYFQGNSAPDKSGLPSDRFSAERTGGSVSTLTIQRTQQEDSAVYLCASSSQGVGAGELFFGEGSRLTVL.